The sample holds one count of the clone carrying this T cell receptor beta chain. Next came a second PCR, run for about 6 to 12 cycles, which used a sample-barcoded 5' primer along with a J-beta primer mix. TCRdb re-called the 5' RACE reads through MiXCR, storing one row per CDR3 protein. The sample yields under 1,000,000 distinct CDR3 sequences, 35% to 60% seen once. This record belongs to a study of blood T cells in healthy people across ages. CDR1 and CDR2 (germline): MNHEY, SMNVEV (reference sequence). The V end lost 3 bases, the J end lost 11 bases, and 25 bases lay between the germline ends. The CDR3 is 16 amino acids.

The receptor comes from a man older than 75 in good health. The chain couples TRBV27 to TRBJ2-5; maybe TRBD1 (6 bases). The sequencing input was blood. The CDR3 region is CASSFAPPGRGNEQYF. The CDR3 DNA follows: TGTGCCAGCAGTTTCGCTCCCCCAGGCAGGGGCAATGAGCAGTACTTC.